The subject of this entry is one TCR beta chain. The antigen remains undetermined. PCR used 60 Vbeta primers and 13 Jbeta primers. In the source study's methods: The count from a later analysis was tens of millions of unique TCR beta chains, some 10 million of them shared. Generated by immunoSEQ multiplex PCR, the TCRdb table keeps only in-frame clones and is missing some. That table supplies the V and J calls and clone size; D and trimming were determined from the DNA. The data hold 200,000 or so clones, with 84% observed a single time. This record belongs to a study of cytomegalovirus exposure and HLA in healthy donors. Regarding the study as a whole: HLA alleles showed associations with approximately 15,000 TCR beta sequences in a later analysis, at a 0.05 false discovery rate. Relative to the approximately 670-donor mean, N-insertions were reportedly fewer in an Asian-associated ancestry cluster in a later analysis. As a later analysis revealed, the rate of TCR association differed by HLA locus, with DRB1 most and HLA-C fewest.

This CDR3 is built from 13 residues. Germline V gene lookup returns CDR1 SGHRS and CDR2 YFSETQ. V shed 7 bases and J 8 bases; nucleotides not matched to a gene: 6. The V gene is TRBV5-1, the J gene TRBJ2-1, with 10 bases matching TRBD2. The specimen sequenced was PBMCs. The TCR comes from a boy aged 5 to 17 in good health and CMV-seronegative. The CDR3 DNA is TGCGCCAGCCAGCGGGAGGGCCTTGATGAGCAGTTCTTC. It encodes CASQREGLDEQFF.